These T cell receptor beta chains were read from a single sample in a study of blood T cell repertoires in COVID-19. Clones were sequenced by immunoSEQ multiplex PCR, and TCRdb holds only the in-frame ones, with some missing. The repertoire holds about 270,000 clones, with approximately 87% as singletons. The sample taken for sequencing was peripheral blood. Receptors originate from a woman aged 25 to 45 with COVID-19, enrolled during active disease. CDR3s include the opening cysteine and the closing phenylalanine or tryptophan. A D gene is named only where the DNA matches it firmly. Only part of the rows carry a size: once, few, many, or a class if the clone is expanded.

TRBV30	17	TRBJ1-1	.	TRBD1	TGTGCCTGGAGTTCGGGGCCCGGGACAGGGATGGACACTGAAGCTTTCTTT	CAWSSGPGTGMDTEAFF
TRBV27	15	TRBJ1-5	.	TRBD1	TGTGCCAGCAGTTTAAGACAGGGGGCGAGGCAGCCCCAGCATTTT	CASSLRQGARQPQHF
TRBV10-2	14	TRBJ2-7	.	TRBD1	TGCGCCAGCACCAGGGACAGGGGTGTCGACGAGCAGTACTTC	CASTRDRGVDEQYF
TRBV19	14	TRBJ2-1	.	TRBD2	TGTGCCAGTAGTATCAGCGGGGGGCTCAATGAGCAGTTCTTC	CASSISGGLNEQFF
TRBV11-3	13	TRBJ2-1	.	TRBD2	TGTGCCAGCACCCGCCGGGGGGGCGGTGAGCAGTTCTTC	CASTRRGGGEQFF
TRBV4-2	17	TRBJ2-7	.	.	TGTGCCAGCAGCCAAGGGACCCAGGGCAGCGTATCCTACGAGCAGTACTTC	CASSQGTQGSVSYEQYF
TRBV3-1/TRBV3-2	15	TRBJ1-4	.	.	TGTGCCAGCAGCCAAGAGGGCAGGGGTGGGGAAAAACTGTTTTTT	CASSQEGRGGEKLFF
TRBV5-8	16	TRBJ1-4	.	TRBD1	TGTGCCAGTTCGACAGGGCGAGGGGGAAATAATGAAAAACTGTTTTTT	CASSTGRGGNNEKLFF
TRBV3-1/TRBV3-2	17	TRBJ1-6	.	TRBD1	TGTGCCAGCAGAACAAAGACTAATCCGGGACAGGGGGCCCAGATCCACTTT	CASRTKTNPGQGAQIHF
TRBV9	17	TRBJ2-1	.	.	TGTGCCAGCAGCGTAGCGGAGGGGGAGGGACACTACAATGAGCAGTTCTTC	CASSVAEGEGHYNEQFF
TRBV6-5	16	TRBJ1-2	once	.	TGTGCCAGCAGTTACGAACAGGCCCTACCCCCTTATGGCTACACCTTC	CASSYEQALPPYGYTF
TRBV2	9	TRBJ1-1	few	.	TGTGCCAGCAGACCAGACCGGGGGTTT	CASRPDRGF
TRBV11-2	17	TRBJ2-3	.	.	TGTGCCAGCAGTACCATAGGATGGGCTAGCGGCACAGATACGCAGTATTTT	CASSTIGWASGTDTQYF
TRBV27	16	TRBJ2-1	.	TRBD1	TGTGCCAGCAGCCCCGGGGAAGGGGGCCCCTACAATGAGCAGTTCTTC	CASSPGEGGPYNEQFF
TRBV5-1	17	TRBJ1-2	.	.	TGCGCCAGCAGCTTGGCTCATGCATGGGACACGGCCTATGGCTACACCTTC	CASSLAHAWDTAYGYTF
TRBV9	14	TRBJ2-7	.	TRBD2	TGTGCCAGCAGCGTTAGCGGGGGGGCGAACGAGCAGTACTTC	CASSVSGGANEQYF
TRBV11-2	15	TRBJ1-1	.	.	TGTGCCAGCAGCTTAGGGGAGGGGTACAGCACTGAAGCTTTCTTT	CASSLGEGYSTEAFF
TRBV27	15	TRBJ2-3	.	TRBD2	TGTGCCAGCAGTTTAGCCGGGACTAGTTTATATACGCAGTATTTT	CASSLAGTSLYTQYF
TRBV6-2/TRBV6-3	15	TRBJ2-2	few	TRBD2	TGTGCCAGCAGTCCCCAGCGGGGGGCTACCGGGGAGCTGTTTTTT	CASSPQRGATGELFF
TRBV7-9	19	TRBJ1-4	.	.	TGTGCCAGCAGCCCCCTCCGCGTTAGGACAACGGCAACTAATGAAAAACTGTTTTTT	CASSPLRVRTTATNEKLFF
TRBV2	14	TRBJ1-5	.	.	TGTGCCAGCAGTCCCAGGGGAGGGAATCAGCCCCAGCATTTT	CASSPRGGNQPQHF
TRBV20-1	10	TRBJ1-2	.	.	TGCAGTGCTTATCAGGGGGGCTACACCTTC	CSAYQGGYTF
TRBV7-9	16	TRBJ2-5	.	TRBD1	TGTGCCAGCCAGGGGACAGGGGCGAGATCAGGAGAGACCCAGTACTTC	CASQGTGARSGETQYF
TRBV1	18	TRBJ1-1	once	.	TGCACCAGCAGCCCCTATCGGGGGGAGGTAGGGGCAAACACTGAAGCTTTCTTT	CTSSPYRGEVGANTEAFF
TRBV7-9	15	TRBJ1-1	.	.	TGTGCCAGCAGCGGGGGTCGACAGGATGGCACTGAAGCTTTCTTT	CASSGGRQDGTEAFF
TRBV18	15	TRBJ2-2	.	TRBD1	TGTGCCAGCAACACCGGGACAGCGAACACCGGGGAGCTGTTTTTT	CASNTGTANTGELFF
TRBV24-1	13	TRBJ2-1	few	.	TGTGCCACCAGTGATTTCCAGGGCGGTGAGCAGTTCTTC	CATSDFQGGEQFF
TRBV5-8	15	TRBJ1-5	.	.	TGTGCCAGCAGCTACGGGACACTATTGGGGCAGCCCCAGCATTTT	CASSYGTLLGQPQHF
TRBV18	15	TRBJ1-1	.	.	TGTGCCAGCTCATTCGCAGAGGCGCCGAACACTGAAGCTTTCTTT	CASSFAEAPNTEAFF
TRBV23-1	15	TRBJ1-5	once	TRBD1	TGCGCCAGCAGTCAAGAGGGACAGGGGAATCAGCCCCAGCATTTT	CASSQEGQGNQPQHF
TRBV2	13	TRBJ2-4	.	TRBD2	TGTGCCAGCAGTGAAGAGTCCGGGACTAGCGGGTACTTC	CASSEESGTSGYF
TRBV10-1	16	TRBJ2-3	.	.	TGCGCCAGCAGTGAGTCGTTGGCGGTGTACACAGATACGCAGTATTTT	CASSESLAVYTDTQYF
TRBV5-6	14	TRBJ1-6	.	TRBD1	TGTGCCTACTCTAAGGGACAGCATAATTCACCCCTCCACTTT	CAYSKGQHNSPLHF
TRBV5-1	17	TRBJ1-6	few	TRBD1	TGCGCCAGCAGCTTGGGGCCGGGACAGCCTGCAACTTCACCCCTCCACTTT	CASSLGPGQPATSPLHF
TRBV2	13	TRBJ2-5	.	.	TGTGCCAGCAGTATGGGGGGCCAAGAGACCCAGTACTTC	CASSMGGQETQYF
TRBV7-2	15	TRBJ2-5	.	.	TGTGCCAGCAGCTTGCAGGATATAGCGTGGGAGACCCAGTACTTC	CASSLQDIAWETQYF
TRBV19	14	TRBJ1-3	.	.	TGTGCCAGTAGTATAGTACACTCTGGAAACACCATATATTTT	CASSIVHSGNTIYF
TRBV11-3	14	TRBJ2-7	many	.	TGTGCCAGCAGCTCGGGATACTCAACCTACGAGCAGTACTTC	CASSSGYSTYEQYF
TRBV27	17	TRBJ1-1	.	.	TGTGCCAGCAGTTTTCTTCCGTCCTCTTGGAGCGACACTGAAGCTTTCTTT	CASSFLPSSWSDTEAFF
TRBV2	16	TRBJ2-7	.	TRBD1	TGTGCCAGCAGCGGACAGGGACTTATAAGCGTGGGCGAGCAGTACTTC	CASSGQGLISVGEQYF
TRBV19	13	TRBJ2-5	.	.	TGTGCCAGCCGAGACAGGCTCCAAGAGACCCAGTACTTC	CASRDRLQETQYF
TRBV30	15	TRBJ2-3	.	.	TGTGCCTGGAGTTCCGGGGTGCGGGGCTTAGATACGCAGTATTTT	CAWSSGVRGLDTQYF
TRBV29-1	13	TRBJ1-4	.	.	TGCAGCGTTGAGGGGGCGCCTGGGGAAAAACTGTTTTTT	CSVEGAPGEKLFF
TRBV27	15	TRBJ2-3	once	TRBD2	TGTGCCAGCAGTTCTCTTAGCGGGGGCACAGATACGCAGTATTTT	CASSSLSGGTDTQYF
TRBV12-3/TRBV12-4	13	TRBJ1-6	.	TRBD1	TGTGCCAGCAGTTTGACAGGGGATTCACCCCTCCACTTT	CASSLTGDSPLHF
TRBV3-1/TRBV3-2	16	TRBJ2-3	.	.	TGTGCCAGCAGCCAAGTCCCGGGGGTTAGCACAGATACGCAGTATTTT	CASSQVPGVSTDTQYF
TRBV6-5	14	TRBJ2-2	.	TRBD1	TGTGCCAGCACTTGGACAGGGAACACCGGGGAGCTGTTTTTT	CASTWTGNTGELFF
TRBV2	14	TRBJ1-2	.	.	TGTGCCAGCAAAGTCGGGGTGACCCTCTATGGCTACACCTTC	CASKVGVTLYGYTF
TRBV2	14	TRBJ1-2	.	.	TGTGCCAGCAGACCCGCCGACAGATCCTATGGCTACACCTTC	CASRPADRSYGYTF
TRBV18	13	TRBJ2-7	.	.	TGTGCCAGCTCACCCTCAAGGGGGGGTATGAGACCTTTC	CASSPSRGGMRPF
TRBV13	15	TRBJ2-7	.	TRBD2	TGTGCCAGCAGCCCCCCCGCGGGGGATACCTACGAGCAGTACTTC	CASSPPAGDTYEQYF
TRBV14	17	TRBJ2-2	.	TRBD1	TGTGCCAGCAGCCAACACCCGGGACAGGGCTATACCGGGGAGCTGTTTTTT	CASSQHPGQGYTGELFF
TRBV5-1	17	TRBJ2-4	.	TRBD1	TGCGCCAGCAGCTTAACAGGACAGGCGTTAGCCAAAAACATTCAGTACTTC	CASSLTGQALAKNIQYF
TRBV6-1	15	TRBJ2-4	.	TRBD2	TGTGCCAGCAGTGATCTAGCGGGGGGTGGCGACATTCAGTACTTC	CASSDLAGGGDIQYF
TRBV3-1/TRBV3-2	15	TRBJ2-3	.	TRBD2	TGTGCCAGCAGCCAAGCGGGGGGGCCCCCAGATACGCAGTATTTT	CASSQAGGPPDTQYF
TRBV12-3/TRBV12-4	13	TRBJ1-1	.	.	TGTGCCAGCAGTGGGGCCCTATACACTGAAGCTTTCTTT	CASSGALYTEAFF
TRBV4-1	15	TRBJ1-5	.	.	TGCGCCAGCAGCCCCCTCGAGTCGGGCAATCAGCCCCAGCATTTT	CASSPLESGNQPQHF
TRBV9	16	TRBJ1-1	.	TRBD1	TGTGCCAGCAGCGTAGTGGTGGGACAGGGTAACACTGAAGCTTTCTTT	CASSVVVGQGNTEAFF
TRBV5-4	14	TRBJ2-7	.	TRBD2	TGTGCCAGCAGCTGGGAGCGGGGGGGTTACGAGCAGTACTTC	CASSWERGGYEQYF
TRBV5-1	17	TRBJ1-6	few	TRBD1	TGCGCCAGCACCAACAGTCCAGGGGGAGCGAATAATTCACCCCTCCACTTT	CASTNSPGGANNSPLHF